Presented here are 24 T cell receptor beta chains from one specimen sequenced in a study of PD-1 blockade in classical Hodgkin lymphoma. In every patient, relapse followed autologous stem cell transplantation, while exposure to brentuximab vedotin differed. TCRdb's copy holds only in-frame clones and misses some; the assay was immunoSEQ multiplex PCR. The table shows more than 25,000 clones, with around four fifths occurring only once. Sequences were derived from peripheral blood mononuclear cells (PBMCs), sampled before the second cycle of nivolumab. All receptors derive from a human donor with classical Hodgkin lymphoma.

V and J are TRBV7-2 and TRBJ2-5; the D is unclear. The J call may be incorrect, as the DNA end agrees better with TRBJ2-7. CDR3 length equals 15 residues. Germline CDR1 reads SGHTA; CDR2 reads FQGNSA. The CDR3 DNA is TGTGCCAGCAGCTTAGGTAACGGAATCCACTACGAGCAGTACTTC. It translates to CASSLGNGIHYEQYF.

Written as DNA, the CDR3 is TGCAGCGTTTTTCGTGCCCCCGGACAGGGGCTCTATGGCTACACCTTC. Residues: CSVFRAPGQGLYGYTF. The genes are TRBV29-1 and TRBJ1-2, with 9 nucleotides matching TRBD1. J gave up 4 bases and V 5 bases, and 14 bases lay outside the gene matches. CDR3 length equals 16 residues. Germline CDR1 and CDR2: SQVTM and ANQGSEA.

CDR3 loop: CASSLLGGRGQPQHF. The CDR3 DNA sequence: TGTGCCAGCAGTCTCCTGGGGGGGAGGGGTCAGCCCCAGCATTTT. The genes are TRBV7-2 and TRBJ1-5; TRBD1 might be the D (5 bases). CDR3 length equals 15 residues. CDR1 is SGHTA and CDR2 is FQGNSA in the germline V gene. Trimming stripped 6 bases from V and 6 bases from J, with 18 bases between.

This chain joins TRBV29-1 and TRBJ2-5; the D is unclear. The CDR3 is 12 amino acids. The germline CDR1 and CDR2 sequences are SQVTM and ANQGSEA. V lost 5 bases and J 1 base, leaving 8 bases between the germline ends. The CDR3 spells CSVSPPQETQYF. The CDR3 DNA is TGCAGCGTTTCTCCTCCCCAAGAGACCCAGTACTTC.

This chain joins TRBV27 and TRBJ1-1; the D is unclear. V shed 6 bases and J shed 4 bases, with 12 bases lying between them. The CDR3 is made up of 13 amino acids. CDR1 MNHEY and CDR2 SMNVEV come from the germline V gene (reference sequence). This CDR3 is CASRPAATTEAFF. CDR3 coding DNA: TGTGCCAGCAGACCGGCTGCAACCACTGAAGCTTTCTTT.

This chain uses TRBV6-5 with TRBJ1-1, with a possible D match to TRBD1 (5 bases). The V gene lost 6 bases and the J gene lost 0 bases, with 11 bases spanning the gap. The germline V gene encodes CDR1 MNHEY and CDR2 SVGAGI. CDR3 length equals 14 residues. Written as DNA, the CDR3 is TGTGCCAGCAGGAGCATAGGGGTGAACACTGAAGCTTTCTTT. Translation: CASRSIGVNTEAFF.

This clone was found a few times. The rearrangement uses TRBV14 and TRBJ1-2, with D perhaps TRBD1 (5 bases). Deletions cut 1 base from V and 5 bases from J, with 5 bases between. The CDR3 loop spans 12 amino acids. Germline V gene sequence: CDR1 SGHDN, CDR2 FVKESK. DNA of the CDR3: TGTGCCAGCAGCCAAGGACAGTATGGCTACACCTTC. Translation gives CASSQGQYGYTF.

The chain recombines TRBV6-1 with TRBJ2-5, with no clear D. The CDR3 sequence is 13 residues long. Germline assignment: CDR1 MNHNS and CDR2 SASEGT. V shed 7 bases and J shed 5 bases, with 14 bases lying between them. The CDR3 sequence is CASNRRVGETQYF. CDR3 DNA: TGTGCCAGCAACCGACGCGTAGGCGAGACCCAGTACTTC.

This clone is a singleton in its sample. Written as DNA, the CDR3 is TGTGCCAGCAGCGCTCAACAGGACATCTATGGCTACACCTTC. Amino acid sequence: CASSAQQDIYGYTF. V and J are TRBV9 and TRBJ1-2; D possibly corresponds to TRBD1 (5 bases). Between the trimmed V and J ends, which lost 3 bases and 4 bases, there was a span of 13 bases. The CDR3 loop spans 14 amino acids. The V gene's germline CDR1 is SGDLS and CDR2 YYNGEE.

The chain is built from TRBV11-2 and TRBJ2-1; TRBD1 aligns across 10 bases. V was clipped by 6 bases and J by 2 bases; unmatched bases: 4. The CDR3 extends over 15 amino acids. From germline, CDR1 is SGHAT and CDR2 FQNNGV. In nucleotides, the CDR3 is TGTGCCAGCAGTACCGGGACAGGGGCCTACAATGAGCAGTTCTTC. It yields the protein CASSTGTGAYNEQFF.

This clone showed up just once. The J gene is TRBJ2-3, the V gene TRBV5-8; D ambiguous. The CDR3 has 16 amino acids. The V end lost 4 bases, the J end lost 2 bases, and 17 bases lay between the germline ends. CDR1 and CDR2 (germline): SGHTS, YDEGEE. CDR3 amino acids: CASSPTRWGDTDTQYF. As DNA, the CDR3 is TGTGCCAGCAGCCCTACCCGTTGGGGTGACACAGATACGCAGTATTTT.

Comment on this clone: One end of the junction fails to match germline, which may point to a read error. The CDR3 region has the DNA TGTGCCAGCAGTTTAGTCAGGACTGGTACCGGGGAGCTGTTTTTT. Translating it yields CASSLVRTGTGELFF. The rearrangement uses TRBV7-9 and TRBJ2-2, with TRBD2 as a possible D gene (5 bases). The CDR3 covers 15 residues. CDR1 and CDR2 (germline): SEHNR, FQNEAQ (reference sequence).

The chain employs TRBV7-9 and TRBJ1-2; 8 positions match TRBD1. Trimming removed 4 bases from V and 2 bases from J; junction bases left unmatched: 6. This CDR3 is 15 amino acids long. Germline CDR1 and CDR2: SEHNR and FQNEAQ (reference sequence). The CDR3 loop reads CASSSYDRGNYGYTF. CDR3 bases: TGTGCCAGCAGCTCCTACGACAGGGGAAACTATGGCTACACCTTC.

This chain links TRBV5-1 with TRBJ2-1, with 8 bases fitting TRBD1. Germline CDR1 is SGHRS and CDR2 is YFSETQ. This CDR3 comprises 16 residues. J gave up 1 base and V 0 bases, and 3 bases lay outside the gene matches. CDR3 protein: CASSLATGGSYNEQFF. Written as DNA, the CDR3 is TGCGCCAGCAGCTTGGCCACAGGGGGGTCCTACAATGAGCAGTTCTTC.

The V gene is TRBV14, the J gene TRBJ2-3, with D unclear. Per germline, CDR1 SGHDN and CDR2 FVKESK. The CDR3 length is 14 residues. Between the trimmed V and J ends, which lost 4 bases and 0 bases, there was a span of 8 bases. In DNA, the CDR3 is TGTGCCAGCAGCCGGCCCGGGAGCACAGATACGCAGTATTTT. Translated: CASSRPGSTDTQYF.

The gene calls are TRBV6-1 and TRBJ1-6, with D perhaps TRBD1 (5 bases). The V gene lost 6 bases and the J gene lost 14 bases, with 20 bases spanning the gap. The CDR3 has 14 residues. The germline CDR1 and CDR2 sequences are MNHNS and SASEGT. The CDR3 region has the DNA TGTGCCAGCAGGGCCGGGACGGAAAGACGGGCCCTCCACTTT. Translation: CASRAGTERRALHF.

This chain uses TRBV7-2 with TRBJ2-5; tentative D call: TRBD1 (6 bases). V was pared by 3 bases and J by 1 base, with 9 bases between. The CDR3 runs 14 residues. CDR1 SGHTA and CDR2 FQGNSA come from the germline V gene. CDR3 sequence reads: CASSLQGFQETQYF. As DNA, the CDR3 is TGTGCCAGCAGCTTGCAGGGGTTCCAAGAGACCCAGTACTTC.

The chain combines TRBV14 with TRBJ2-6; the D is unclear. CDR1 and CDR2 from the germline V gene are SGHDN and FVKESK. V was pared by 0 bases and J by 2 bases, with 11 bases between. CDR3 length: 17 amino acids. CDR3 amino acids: CASSQDWGSTGANVLTF. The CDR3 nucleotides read TGTGCCAGCAGCCAAGATTGGGGATCGACTGGGGCCAACGTCCTGACTTTC.

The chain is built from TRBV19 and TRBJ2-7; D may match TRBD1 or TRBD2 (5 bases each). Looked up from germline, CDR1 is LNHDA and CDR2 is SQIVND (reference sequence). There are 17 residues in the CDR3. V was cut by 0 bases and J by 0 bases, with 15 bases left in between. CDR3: CASSIEAGAVDSYEQYF. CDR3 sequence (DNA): TGTGCCAGTAGTATAGAAGCCGGGGCAGTCGACTCCTACGAGCAGTACTTC.

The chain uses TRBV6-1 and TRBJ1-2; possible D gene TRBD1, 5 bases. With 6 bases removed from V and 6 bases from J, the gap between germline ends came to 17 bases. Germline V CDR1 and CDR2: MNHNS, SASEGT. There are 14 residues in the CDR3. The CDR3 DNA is TGTGCCAGCAGCCTCCGACTTCAGGGAGATGGCTACACCTTC. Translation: CASSLRLQGDGYTF.

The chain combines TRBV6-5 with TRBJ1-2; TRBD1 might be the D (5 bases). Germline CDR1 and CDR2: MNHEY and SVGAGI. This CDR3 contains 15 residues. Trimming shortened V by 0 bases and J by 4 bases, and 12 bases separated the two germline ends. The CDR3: CASSYSNSGLYGYTF. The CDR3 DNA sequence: TGTGCCAGCAGTTACTCGAATTCAGGGCTCTATGGCTACACCTTC.

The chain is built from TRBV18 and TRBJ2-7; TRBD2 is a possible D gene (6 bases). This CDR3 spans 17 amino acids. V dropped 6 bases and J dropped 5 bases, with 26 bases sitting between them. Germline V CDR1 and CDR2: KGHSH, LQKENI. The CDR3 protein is CASSAEEGPQTRNEQYF. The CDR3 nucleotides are TGTGCCAGCTCTGCGGAGGAGGGGCCCCAGACGAGGAACGAGCAGTACTTC.

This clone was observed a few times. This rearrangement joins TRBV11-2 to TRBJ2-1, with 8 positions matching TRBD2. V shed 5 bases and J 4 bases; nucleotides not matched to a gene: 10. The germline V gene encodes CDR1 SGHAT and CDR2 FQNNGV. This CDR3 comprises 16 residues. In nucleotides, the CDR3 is TGTGCCAGCAGCCCGAGACTAGCGAAGATTTACAATGAGCAGTTCTTC. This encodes CASSPRLAKIYNEQFF.

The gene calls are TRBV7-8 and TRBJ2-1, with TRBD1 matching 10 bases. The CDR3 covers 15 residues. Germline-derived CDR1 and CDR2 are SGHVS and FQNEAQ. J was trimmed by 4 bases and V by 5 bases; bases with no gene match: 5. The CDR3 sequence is CASSGPGQGYNEQFF. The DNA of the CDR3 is TGTGCCAGCAGCGGACCGGGACAGGGGTACAATGAGCAGTTCTTC. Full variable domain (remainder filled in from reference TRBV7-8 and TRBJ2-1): GAGVSQSPRYKVAKRGQDVALRCDPISGHVSLFWYQQALGQGPEFLTYFQNEAQLDKSGLPSDRFFAERPEGSVSTLKIQRTQQEDSAVYLCASSGPGQGYNEQFFGPGTRLTVL.